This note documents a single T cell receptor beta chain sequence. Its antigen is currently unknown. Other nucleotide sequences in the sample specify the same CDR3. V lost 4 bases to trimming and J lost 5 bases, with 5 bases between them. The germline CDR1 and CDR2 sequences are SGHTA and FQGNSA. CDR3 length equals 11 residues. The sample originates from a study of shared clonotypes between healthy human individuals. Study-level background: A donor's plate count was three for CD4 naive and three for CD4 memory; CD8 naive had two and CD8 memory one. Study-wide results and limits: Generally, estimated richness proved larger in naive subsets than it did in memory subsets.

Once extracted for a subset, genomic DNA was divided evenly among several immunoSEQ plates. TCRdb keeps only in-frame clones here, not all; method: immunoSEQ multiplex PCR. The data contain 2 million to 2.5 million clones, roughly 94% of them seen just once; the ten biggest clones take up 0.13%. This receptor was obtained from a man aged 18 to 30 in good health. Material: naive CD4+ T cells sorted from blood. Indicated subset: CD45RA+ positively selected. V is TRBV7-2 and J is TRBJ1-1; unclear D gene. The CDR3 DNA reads TGTGCCAGCAGCTCCCTTACTGAAGCTTTCTTT. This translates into CASSSLTEAFF.